The subject of this entry is one TCR beta chain. This specimen belongs to a study of blood T cell repertoires in COVID-19. Measured with immunoSEQ multiplex PCR; TCRdb has only the in-frame clones, and not every one. The table has 450,000 to 500,000 clones, 87% seen once. Source material: PBMCs or T cells enriched from blood (not recorded which). This sequence was found in a woman aged 18-29 years who had recovered from COVID-19.

CDR3: CASSLLASGNEKLFF. The CDR3 DNA reads as TGTGCCAGCAGCTTATTAGCATCAGGGAATGAAAAACTGTTTTTT. This chain joins TRBV7-9 and TRBJ1-4; tentatively, D is TRBD1 (5 bases). Germline assignment: CDR1 SEHNR and CDR2 FQNEAQ (reference sequence). The CDR3 sequence is 15 residues long. Trimming left V 2 bases short and J 5 bases short, with 12 bases between.